This TCR beta chain originates from a study of blood T cell repertoires in COVID-19. Study-wide background: Sample material is recorded as cDNA or gDNA derived from T cells, B-cell-depleted T cells, or PBMCs.

On this clone itself: The junction departs from germline at one end; a sequencing error may be responsible.

How the authors handled the data: The authors estimated nucleated cell counts from reference gene primer amplification. TCRdb's table, derived via immunoSEQ multiplex PCR, lists solely in-frame clones and lacks some. V and J calls and clone size are those listed in that table; D and trimming were worked out from the DNA. The sample has hundreds of thousands of clones, around 88% seen once. The CDR3 extends over 16 amino acids. CDR1 and CDR2 (germline): MDHEN, SYDVKM. The sequenced sample was peripheral blood. The sequence was obtained from a woman between 65 and 79 years old with COVID-19, enrolled during active disease. The J gene is TRBJ2-1, the V gene TRBV28; tentative D call: TRBD2 (6 bases). CDR3 loop: CASSSAGSEGTNEPFF. For the CDR3, the DNA is TGTGCCAGCAGTTCCGCGGGGTCCGAAGGGACCAATGAGCCGTTCTTC.